This T cell receptor beta chain was observed in a study of radiotherapy plus CTLA-4 blockade in lung cancer. Overall study: Objective responses were seen in around 17% of patients, disease control in about 33%. Study-wide findings and caveats: An expansion of tumor-derived TCR clones occurred in blood after radiotherapy plus ipilimumab. Reported findings show early blood T cell clone dynamics, with interferon-beta, best predicted response.

V lost 4 bases, J lost 2 bases, and 9 bases stayed unmatched. This CDR3 spans 16 amino acids. The germline V gene encodes CDR1 SNHLY and CDR2 FYNNEI. This clone appeared once. What it binds is not known. The table came from immunoSEQ multiplex PCR; TCRdb's copy has only in-frame clones and leaves some out. The table has 95,000 to 150,000 clones, 85% to 90% seen once. With ipilimumab providing CTLA-4 blockade, focal radiation was administered to patients who had chemo-refractory metastatic non-small-cell lung cancer. The source is a human donor with non-small cell lung cancer that progressed on radiotherapy plus ipilimumab. V is TRBV2 and J is TRBJ2-3; 7 bases map to TRBD2. This sample comprised peripheral blood, obtained from a patient treated with radiotherapy plus ipilimumab. The CDR3 spells CASSGPLAEATDTQYF. The DNA for the CDR3 is TGTGCCAGCAGTGGTCCGCTAGCGGAGGCCACAGATACGCAGTATTTT.